These 20 T cell receptor beta chains came from one sample sequenced in a study of T-cell reconstitution after alpha-beta-depleted transplantation in children. Unique molecular identifiers were incorporated when the TCRbeta library was constructed. Each CDR3 protein is one row after TCRdb ran MiXCR on the PCR reads. The profile shows 670,000 or so distinct CDR3 sequences, roughly 14% of them singletons. This specimen was PBMCs, taken before TCRalphabeta/CD19-depleted stem cell transplant. Every receptor here comes from a girl aged 2 to 9 with congenital amegakaryocytic thrombocytopenia, due to receive a stem cell transplant.

This clonotype was picked up many times. V and J are TRBV7-3 and TRBJ1-2; no reliable D call. Germline CDR1 and CDR2: SGHTA and FQGTGA. The germline V and J ends were trimmed by 1 base and 0 bases, with 3 bases remaining between them. This CDR3 comprises 13 residues. In nucleotides, the CDR3 is TGTGCCAGCAGCTTAAGGCCTAACTATGGCTACACCTTC. This sequence encodes CASSLRPNYGYTF.

The count of this clonotype is one. The chain carries TRBV29-1 and TRBJ1-1; a possible D gene is TRBD1 (5 bases). CDR1 and CDR2 from the germline V gene are SQVTM and ANQGSEA. V was cut by 7 bases and J by 4 bases, with 13 bases left in between. The CDR3 is 12 amino acids. DNA for the CDR3: TGCAGCGCCTCTAGGGGTGTCACTGAAGCTTTCTTT. Residues: CSASRGVTEAFF.

The sample holds a few counts of this clonotype. The chain links TRBV7-2 to TRBJ2-7; TRBD1 might be the D (5 bases). V lost 9 bases and J 3 bases, leaving 12 bases between the germline ends. Germline values: CDR1 SGHTA, CDR2 FQGNSA. The CDR3 runs 12 residues. The DNA for the CDR3 is TGTGCCAGTACAGGACGGATCTACGAGCAGTACTTC. Translated: CASTGRIYEQYF. The variable domain in full, completed from reference TRBV7-2 and TRBJ2-7, reads GAGVSQSPSNKVTEKGKDVELRCDPISGHTALYWYRQSLGQGLEFLIYFQGNSAPDKSGLPSDRFSAERTGGSVSTLTIQRTQQEDSAVYLCASTGRIYEQYFGPGTRLTVT.

This clonotype has at least ten counts. This rearrangement joins TRBV20-1 to TRBJ2-4; D is undetermined. CDR3 length: 14 residues. V was trimmed by 3 bases and J by 0 bases, leaving 9 bases between them. Germline values: CDR1 DFQATT, CDR2 SNEGSKA (reference sequence). The CDR3 DNA follows: TGCAGTGCTAGGGTCGAGGTAGCCAAAAACATTCAGTACTTC. Its protein product is CSARVEVAKNIQYF.

This clonotype has a count of ten or more. The chain combines TRBV20-1 with TRBJ2-4, with D tentatively TRBD1 (6 bases). Germline V lookup: CDR1 DFQATT, CDR2 SNEGSKA (reference sequence). CDR3 size: 11 residues. Trimming took off 8 bases at V and 5 bases at J, with 10 bases between the two ends. For the CDR3, the DNA is TGCAGTACTTACAGGGAAAACATTCAGTACTTC. Translated: CSTYRENIQYF.

The gene calls are TRBV20-1 and TRBJ2-1, with no clear D. There are 11 residues in the CDR3. Germline CDR1 and CDR2: DFQATT and SNEGSKA (reference sequence). Trimming removed 6 bases from V and 8 bases from J, with 11 bases in between. CDR3 residues: CSASKPDEQFF. The CDR3 bases are TGCAGTGCCAGCAAGCCAGATGAGCAGTTCTTC.

This clonotype appeared many times. CDR3 DNA sequence: TGCGCCAGCAGCTTAATACCCCATACTAGCGAGCAGTACTTC. This sequence encodes CASSLIPHTSEQYF. V usage is TRBV5-1 and J usage is TRBJ2-7; D is possibly TRBD2 (5 bases). In germline, CDR1 is SGHRS, CDR2 YFSETQ. Trimming cost V 2 bases and J 6 bases, with 15 bases left between them. The CDR3 covers 14 residues.

This clonotype was seen ten or more times. The V call is TRBV7-9, the J call TRBJ2-3; TRBD2 agrees at 10 bases. CDR1 is SEHNR and CDR2 is FQNEAQ in the germline V gene (reference sequence). Unmatched junction bases numbered 7, after V lost 5 bases and J lost 2 bases. The CDR3 runs to 16 residues. The CDR3 reads CASSDIAGGATDTQYF. CDR3 coding DNA: TGTGCCAGCAGCGATATAGCGGGAGGCGCCACAGATACGCAGTATTTT. The variable domain in full, with the rest retrieved from reference TRBV7-9 and TRBJ2-3, is DTGVSQNPRHKITKRGQNVTFRCDPISEHNRLYWYRQTLGQGPEFLTYFQNEAQLEKSRLLSDRFSAERPKGSFSTLEIQRTEQGDSAMYLCASSDIAGGATDTQYFGPGTRLTVL.

The genes are TRBV15 and TRBJ1-1; D is ambiguous. Germline values: CDR1 LNHNV, CDR2 YYDKDF (reference sequence). CDR3 length: 13 residues. V lost 4 bases to trimming and J lost 7 bases, with 13 bases between them. CDR3 in DNA: TGTGCCACCAGCACCCGAAGGGAGGTTGAAGCTTTCTTT. This encodes CATSTRREVEAFF.

This clonotype has a handful of counts. The J gene is TRBJ1-2, the V gene TRBV2, with D tentatively TRBD1 (5 bases). The CDR3 has 14 residues. The V gene lost 8 bases and the J gene lost 6 bases, with 19 bases spanning the gap. The germline V gene has CDR1 SNHLY and CDR2 FYNNEI. The CDR3 bases are TGTGCCAGCTCGCCGTCCGAGGGGACCCATGGCTACACCTTC. This encodes CASSPSEGTHGYTF.

This clonotype has ten or more counts. The V call is TRBV20-1, the J call TRBJ2-4; 9 bases match TRBD1. This CDR3 has 13 residues. The V segment lost 5 bases and the J segment 1 base; nucleotides outside the gene matches: 0. From germline, CDR1 is DFQATT and CDR2 SNEGSKA (reference sequence). The CDR3 reads CSAGTGAKNIQYF. CDR3 in DNA: TGCAGTGCTGGGACAGGGGCCAAAAACATTCAGTACTTC.

The chain carries TRBV28 and TRBJ2-1; either TRBD1 or TRBD2 may fit D (5 bases each). This CDR3 has 15 amino acids. Germline V gene lookup returns CDR1 MDHEN and CDR2 SYDVKM. Deletions cut 6 bases from V and 6 bases from J, with 18 bases between. The CDR3, as DNA: TGTGCCAGCAGCCCCGGGACCACAGTGCCCAATGAGCAGTTCTTC. It yields the protein CASSPGTTVPNEQFF. The full variable domain, completed using reference TRBV28 and TRBJ2-1, is DVKVTQSSRYLVKRTGEKVFLECVQDMDHENMFWYRQDPGLGLRLIYFSYDVKMKEKGDIPEGYSVSREKKERFSLILESASTNQTSMYLCASSPGTTVPNEQFFGPGTRLTVL.

The sample holds many counts of this clonotype. V usage is TRBV7-8 and J usage is TRBJ2-7; D might be TRBD2 (6 bases). The germline CDR1 and CDR2 sequences are SGHVS and FQNEAQ. This CDR3 spans 17 amino acids. V lost 0 bases and J lost 3, with 18 bases in between. In DNA, the CDR3 is TGTGCCAGCAGCTTAGCGGTTTGGGACTCCAAAAACTACGAGCAGTACTTC. Its translation: CASSLAVWDSKNYEQYF.

In this sample, this clonotype turned up many times. The J gene is TRBJ2-3, the V gene TRBV7-9; D assignment may be TRBD1 or TRBD2 (5 bases each). Trimming pared 5 bases from V and 6 bases from J, leaving 18 bases between. The CDR3 has 15 amino acids. Germline assignment: CDR1 SEHNR and CDR2 FQNEAQ (reference sequence). CDR3 protein: CASSPRDVKRDTQYF. The CDR3 DNA is TGTGCCAGCAGCCCAAGGGACGTGAAAAGGGATACGCAGTATTTT.

This clonotype has at least ten counts. One end of the junction does not line up with germline, which may come from a read error. V usage is TRBV20-1 and J usage is TRBJ2-5; D ambiguous. CDR3 length: 11 amino acids. CDR1 is DFQATT and CDR2 is SNEGSKA in the germline V gene (reference sequence). The CDR3 protein is CSARPQATQYF. The CDR3 region has the DNA TGCAGTGCTAGACCACAAGCGACCCAGTACTTC.

This clonotype was seen ten or more times. CDR3 residues: CSARDPSQEIRNSPLHF. DNA of the CDR3: TGCAGTGCTAGAGACCCATCGCAGGAAATTCGGAATTCACCCCTCCACTTT. This chain uses TRBV20-1 with TRBJ1-6, with no clear D. Per germline, CDR1 DFQATT and CDR2 SNEGSKA (reference sequence). The ends were cut back, 0 bases at V and 7 bases at J, with 19 bases in the middle. The CDR3 extends over 17 amino acids.

The sample holds many counts of this clonotype. The chain recombines TRBV20-1 with TRBJ2-7; 8 nucleotides align to TRBD1. With 2 bases clipped from V and 0 bases from J, the junction kept 6 bases outside the gene matches. The CDR3 loop spans 15 amino acids. The germline V gene encodes CDR1 DFQATT and CDR2 SNEGSKA (reference sequence). The CDR3 region is CSARQGALSSYEQYF. Here the CDR3 DNA reads TGCAGTGCTAGACAGGGGGCGTTGAGCTCCTACGAGCAGTACTTC.

A few counts support this clonotype. The genes are TRBV2 and TRBJ2-1; 14 nucleotides match TRBD2. Germline CDR1 reads SNHLY; CDR2 reads FYNNEI. This CDR3 contains 14 residues. Trimming at V came to 10 bases and at J to 7 bases, leaving 6 bases not matched to a gene. The CDR3 DNA sequence: TGTGCCACCCCTCGACTAGCGGGGGGGAATGAGCAGTTCTTC. It translates to CATPRLAGGNEQFF.

Of note for this clonotype: A single base separates this from a much larger clone, so it may be a read error. V usage is TRBV10-3 and J usage is TRBJ2-7; D remains unclear. Germline V CDR1 and CDR2: ENHRY, SYGVKD. CDR3 length: 9 residues. CDR3: CAISYERYF. The CDR3, as DNA: TGTGCCATCAGTTACGAGCGGTACTTC.

Ten or more counts support this clonotype. The chain links TRBV5-4 to TRBJ2-3; the D gene is possibly TRBD1 (5 bases). The germline CDR1 and CDR2 sequences are SGHNT and YYREEE (reference sequence). This CDR3 spans 15 amino acids. Trimming removed 3 bases at V and 2 bases at J, with 13 bases between. The CDR3 is CASSSDSLHTDTQYF. The CDR3 DNA reads TGTGCCAGCAGCTCCGACAGTCTTCACACAGATACGCAGTATTTT.